Listed below are T cell receptor beta chains from one sample, sequenced in a study of T cell responses to AZD1222 COVID-19 vaccine. The repertoire was sequenced with immunoSEQ multiplex PCR; TCRdb's copy has only in-frame clones and lacks some. The sample consists of some 96,000 clones, about 88% of them appearing once. The sample was peripheral blood, taken on day 0 of AZD1222 vaccination. The source of these receptors is an adult in good health. The CDR3 runs from the conserved cysteine through the conserved F or W. A D gene is named only where the DNA matches it firmly. A clone size is listed for some rows: how often the clone was seen (once, few, many), or a class if it is expanded.

V	J	size	D	CDR3	DNA
TRBV6-2/TRBV6-3	TRBJ2-4	-	-	CASSYLGGNIQYF	TGTGCCAGCAGTTATTTAGGAGGAAACATTCAGTACTTC
TRBV3-1/TRBV3-2	TRBJ1-5	once	-	CASSQGQISNQPQHF	TGTGCCAGCAGCCAAGGGCAGATTAGCAATCAGCCCCAGCATTTT
TRBV5-5	TRBJ1-1	-	-	CASSPGQMNTEAFF	TGTGCCAGCAGCCCCGGACAAATGAACACTGAAGCTTTCTTT
TRBV5-1	TRBJ1-2	-	TRBD1	CASSSEGQGSYGYTF	TGCGCCAGCAGTTCAGAGGGACAGGGGTCCTATGGCTACACCTTC
TRBV5-1	TRBJ2-7	-	-	CASSLGGFEQYF	TGCGCCAGCAGCTTAGGGGGGTTCGAGCAGTACTTC
TRBV10-3	TRBJ1-2	-	-	CAISGPRAGEYGYTF	TGTGCCATCAGTGGACCCCGGGCAGGCGAATATGGCTACACCTTC
TRBV6-5	TRBJ2-7	-	TRBD1	CASRSWDSTYEQYF	TGTGCCAGCAGGTCTTGGGACAGTACCTACGAGCAGTACTTC
TRBV5-1	TRBJ1-5	-	-	CASSGTRILPPQHF	TGCGCCAGCAGCGGTACAAGGATCCTCCCTCCCCAGCATTTT
TRBV10-3	TRBJ1-2	-	-	CAITPRTLDGYTF	TGTGCCATCACTCCCAGGACTCTTGATGGCTACACCTTC
TRBV7-3	TRBJ2-5	-	-	CASSLHGKETQYF	TGTGCCAGCAGCTTACACGGGAAAGAGACCCAGTACTTC
TRBV30	TRBJ1-2	-	TRBD1	CAWKTGNYGYTF	TGTGCCTGGAAGACAGGGAACTATGGCTACACCTTC
TRBV29-1	TRBJ1-1	-	-	CSVGVEGTEAFF	TGCAGCGTTGGGGTGGAGGGCACTGAAGCTTTCTTT
TRBV2	TRBJ1-5	-	TRBD1	CASSGTANNQPQHF	TGTGCCAGCAGCGGGACAGCTAACAATCAGCCCCAGCATTTT
TRBV5-1	TRBJ1-3	-	-	CASSFQGGSGNTIYF	TGCGCCAGCAGCTTCCAAGGGGGCTCTGGAAACACCATATATTTT
TRBV7-9	TRBJ2-3	-	-	CASSLGRLDTQYF	TGTGCCAGCAGCTTAGGGCGACTAGATACGCAGTATTTT
TRBV2	TRBJ2-5	-	-	CASKGTLFMQTQYF	TGTGCCAGCAAAGGGACCCTATTTATGCAGACCCAGTACTTC
TRBV7-2	TRBJ1-1	-	-	CASSPLYTNTEAFF	TGTGCCAGCAGCCCACTCTATACGAACACTGAAGCTTTCTTT
TRBV14	TRBJ2-2	-	TRBD1	CASSQDMIWTGVYTGELFF	TGTGCCAGCAGCCAAGATATGATTTGGACAGGGGTATACACCGGGGAGCTGTTTTTT
TRBV7-3	TRBJ2-7	-	-	CASSPTPGLPYEQYF	TGTGCCAGCAGCCCCACCCCCGGCCTCCCCTACGAGCAGTACTTC
TRBV18	TRBJ1-2	-	-	CASSPADSTGGYTF	TGTGCCAGCTCACCAGCTGACAGTACTGGTGGCTACACCTTC
TRBV6-6	TRBJ2-1	-	TRBD1	CASSPSLGTGLGNEQFF	TGTGCCAGCAGTCCCTCTCTCGGGACAGGATTGGGCAATGAGCAGTTCTTC
TRBV13	TRBJ1-1	-	-	CASSPGSSWAFF	TGTGCCAGCAGCCCGGGTAGCAGTTGGGCTTTCTTT
TRBV29-1	TRBJ1-3	-	-	CSVLSNSGNTIYF	TGCAGCGTTCTGAGTAACTCTGGAAACACCATATATTTT
TRBV19	TRBJ1-3	few	-	CASIQGSGNTIYF	TGTGCCAGTATACAGGGTTCTGGAAACACCATATATTTT
TRBV27	TRBJ2-1	few	-	CASSTYNEQFF	TGTGCCAGCAGCACATACAATGAGCAGTTCTTC
TRBV2	TRBJ2-4	-	TRBD1	CASSEGQGINIQYF	TGTGCCAGCAGTGAGGGACAGGGTATAAACATTCAGTACTTC
TRBV10-1	TRBJ2-5	-	-	CASSEEPSETQYF	TGCGCCAGCAGCGAGGAGCCCAGCGAGACCCAGTACTTC
TRBV2	TRBJ1-6	few	-	CASRPGVQNSPLHF	TGTGCCAGCAGGCCGGGGGTCCAAAATTCACCCCTCCACTTT
TRBV27	TRBJ1-1	-	-	CASRGGGNTEAFF	TGTGCCAGCAGAGGGGGGGGGAACACTGAAGCTTTCTTT
TRBV11-2	TRBJ1-1	once	-	CASIIGRGTEAFF	TGTGCCAGCATCATTGGGAGGGGCACTGAAGCTTTCTTT
TRBV13	TRBJ1-1	-	-	CASSGGNTEAFF	TGTGCCAGCAGCGGGGGGAACACTGAAGCTTTCTTT
TRBV7-2	TRBJ1-2	-	-	CASSLDGGNYGYTF	TGTGCCAGCAGCTTAGACGGGGGGAACTATGGCTACACCTTC
TRBV4-2	TRBJ1-5	few	-	CASSRENQPQHF	TGTGCCAGCAGCCGAGAGAATCAGCCCCAGCATTTT
TRBV6-5	TRBJ1-2	once	TRBD1	CASRPDRGRGGGYTF	TGTGCCAGCAGGCCCGACAGGGGGCGAGGAGGTGGCTACACCTTC
TRBV5-5	TRBJ2-1	-	-	CASSWTTEYNEQFF	TGTGCCAGCAGCTGGACCACAGAGTACAATGAGCAGTTCTTC
TRBV6-4	TRBJ2-3	-	-	CASSQTSTDTQYF	TGTGCCAGCAGTCAAACGAGCACAGATACGCAGTATTTT
TRBV11-2	TRBJ2-5	-	TRBD1	CASSFTGTAVGETQYF	TGTGCCAGCAGCTTCACCGGGACAGCCGTTGGAGAGACCCAGTACTTC
TRBV7-8	TRBJ2-1	-	-	CASSVVSPNEQFF	TGTGCCAGCAGCGTGGTGTCCCCCAATGAGCAGTTCTTC
TRBV18	TRBJ2-6	-	-	CASSPDSPFSGANVLTF	TGTGCCAGCTCACCTGACAGCCCATTCTCTGGGGCCAACGTCCTGACTTTC
TRBV24-1	TRBJ1-2	-	-	CATSDSRVPYGYTF	TGTGCCACCAGTGACTCTCGTGTTCCCTATGGCTACACCTTC
TRBV5-8	TRBJ2-1	-	TRBD1	CASSPRTGRNEQFF	TGTGCCAGCAGCCCAAGGACAGGGCGGAATGAGCAGTTCTTC
TRBV19	TRBJ1-2	-	-	CASSYYGYTF	TGTGCCAGTAGCTACTATGGCTACACCTTC
TRBV5-1	TRBJ1-6	-	-	CASSLEQTNSPLHF	TGCGCCAGCAGCTTGGAACAGACAAATTCACCCCTCCACTTT
TRBV6-5	TRBJ1-2	-	TRBD1	CASSFRTGEYGYTF	TGTGCCAGCAGTTTTAGGACAGGGGAATATGGCTACACCTTC
TRBV12-3/TRBV12-4	TRBJ1-1	-	-	CASSLREHTEAFF	TGTGCCAGCAGTTTAAGGGAACACACTGAAGCTTTCTTT
TRBV6-5	TRBJ2-1	once	TRBD1	CASSYSSGTGGNEQFF	TGTGCCAGCAGTTACTCTTCCGGGACAGGGGGGAACGAGCAGTTCTTC
TRBV5-6	TRBJ1-4	once	-	CASSLEVRVCRGNEKLFF	TGTGCCAGCAGCTTGGAGGTCAGAGTATGCCGGGGTAATGAAAAACTGTTTTTT
TRBV14	TRBJ2-2	-	-	CASSQERPRLNTGELFF	TGTGCCAGCAGCCAAGAGCGTCCCAGGCTGAACACCGGGGAGCTGTTTTTT
TRBV25-1	TRBJ1-1	-	-	CASSELGVSGTEAFF	TGTGCCAGCAGTGAATTAGGGGTGTCGGGCACTGAAGCTTTCTTT
TRBV5-1	TRBJ2-2	-	-	CASSPDPGELFF	TGCGCCAGCAGCCCGGACCCCGGGGAGCTGTTTTTT
TRBV5-5	TRBJ2-2	-	-	CASGLTNTGELFF	TGTGCCTCAGGGCTTACGAACACCGGGGAGCTGTTTTTT
TRBV5-6	TRBJ1-4	-	TRBD1	CASSGHRGQANEKLFF	TGTGCCAGCAGCGGCCACAGGGGACAAGCTAATGAAAAACTGTTTTTT
TRBV7-8	TRBJ2-7	-	TRBD1	CASSSPGQGYEQYF	TGTGCCAGCAGCAGTCCGGGACAGGGCTACGAGCAGTACTTC
TRBV2	TRBJ1-5	-	TRBD1	CASSWTGFNQPQHF	TGTGCCAGCAGCTGGACAGGCTTCAATCAGCCCCAGCATTTT
TRBV11-1	TRBJ2-5	few	TRBD1	CASSGRQGARSETQYF	TGTGCCAGCAGCGGAAGACAGGGGGCGCGATCCGAGACCCAGTACTTC
TRBV30	TRBJ2-3	-	-	CAWSVGDTQYF	TGTGCCTGGAGTGTTGGGGATACGCAGTATTTT
TRBV6-1	TRBJ1-5	-	-	CASSDVGQPQHF	TGTGCCAGCAGTGACGTCGGGCAGCCCCAGCATTTT
TRBV30	TRBJ1-5	once	-	CAWSVFTTDQPQHF	TGTGCCTGGAGTGTATTTACAACGGATCAGCCCCAGCATTTT
TRBV10-3	TRBJ1-5	-	TRBD1	CAISDLGGGRQPQHF	TGTGCCATCAGTGATCTCGGAGGGGGCCGGCAGCCCCAGCATTTT
TRBV18	TRBJ1-1	-	TRBD1	CASSEQGWNTEAFF	TGTGCCAGCTCAGAACAGGGGTGGAACACTGAAGCTTTCTTT